The entry below gives a single T cell receptor beta chain sequence along with its context. Antigen: not known. This sample stems from a study of CD8+ T cells in alopecia areata. Study-wide background: Severity among treated patients was scored by the percentage of scalp area affected. Overall study results and limits: More clonal than normal scalp was lesional scalp, particularly alopecia totalis/universalis. Scalp repertoires also include resident alphabeta T cells from normal skin. Scalp clonality and expanded CD8+ clones among the top 100 fell significantly with tofacitinib.

RNA was extracted and reverse transcribed into cDNA as the sequencing template. Method: immunoSEQ multiplex PCR; TCRdb's copy keeps in-frame clones and lacks some. The sample holds around 270,000 clones, 58% seen once. The treatment was: oral pan-JAK inhibitor, 5-10 mg twice daily. V lost 0 bases, J lost 2 bases, and 7 bases lay in between. This CDR3 comprises 14 residues. Germline V CDR1 and CDR2: LGHNA, YSLEER. The chain carries TRBV4-3 and TRBJ1-2; D unresolved. The receptor was derived from a human donor with alopecia areata. The specimen was CD4+ T cells sorted from blood, collected at week 24, from a patient treated with tofacitinib. The CDR3 DNA reads TGCGCCAGCAGCCAAGAGCACGGAAACTATGGCTACACCTTC. Its translation: CASSQEHGNYGYTF.